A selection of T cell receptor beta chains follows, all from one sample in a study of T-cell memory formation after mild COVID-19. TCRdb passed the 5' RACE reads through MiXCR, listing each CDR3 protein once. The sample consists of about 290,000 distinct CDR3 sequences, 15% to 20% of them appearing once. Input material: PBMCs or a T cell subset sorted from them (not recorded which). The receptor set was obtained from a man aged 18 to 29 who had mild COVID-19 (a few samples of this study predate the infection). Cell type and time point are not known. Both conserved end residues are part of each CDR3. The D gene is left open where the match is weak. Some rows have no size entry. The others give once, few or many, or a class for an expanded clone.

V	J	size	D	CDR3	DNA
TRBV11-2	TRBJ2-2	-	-	CASSSDNPNTGELFF	TGTGCCAGCAGTTCCGACAACCCGAACACCGGGGAGCTGTTTTTT
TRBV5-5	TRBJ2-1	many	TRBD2	CASSLTSGGYYNEQFF	TGTGCCAGCAGCCTGACTAGCGGGGGATACTACAATGAGCAGTTCTTC
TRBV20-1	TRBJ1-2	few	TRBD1	CSARDRTNYGYTF	TGCAGTGCTAGGGACAGGACTAACTATGGCTACACCTTC
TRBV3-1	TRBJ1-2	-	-	CASSQERSESVNYGYTF	TGTGCCAGCAGCCAAGAGAGGTCCGAGAGCGTAAACTATGGCTACACCTTC
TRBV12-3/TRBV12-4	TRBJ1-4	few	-	CASRQGRVGEKLFF	TGTGCCAGCAGACAAGGCAGGGTTGGCGAAAAACTGTTTTTT
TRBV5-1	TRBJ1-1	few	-	CASSLRDPRNTEAFF	TGCGCCAGCAGCTTAAGGGACCCCAGGAACACTGAAGCTTTCTTT
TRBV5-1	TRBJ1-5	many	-	CASSLSGSQPQHF	TGCGCCAGCAGCTTGTCCGGGTCTCAGCCCCAGCATTTT
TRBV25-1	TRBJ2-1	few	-	CASEVGDDEQFF	TGTGCCAGTGAAGTAGGGGACGATGAGCAGTTCTTC
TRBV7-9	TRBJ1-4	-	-	CASSFGGLVTNEKLFF	TGTGCCAGCAGCTTCGGGGGGCTGGTAACTAATGAAAAACTGTTTTTT
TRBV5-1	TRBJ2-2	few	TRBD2	CASRSLNSAGGDTGELFF	TGCGCCAGCAGGTCCCTGAACTCGGCCGGGGGGGACACCGGGGAGCTGTTTTTT
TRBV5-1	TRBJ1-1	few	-	CASSLDGGLSEAFF	TGCGCCAGCAGCTTGGATGGGGGGCTGTCTGAAGCTTTCTTT
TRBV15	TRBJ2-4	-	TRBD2	CATSRDGEGNIQYF	TGTGCCACCAGCAGAGACGGGGAGGGAAACATTCAGTACTTC
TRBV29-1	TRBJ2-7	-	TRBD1	CSVEEAGGTSYEQYF	TGCAGCGTTGAAGAAGCAGGGGGTACCTCCTACGAGCAGTACTTC
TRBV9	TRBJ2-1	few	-	CASSVAGAPGNEQFF	TGTGCCAGCAGCGTTGCGGGGGCACCCGGCAATGAGCAGTTCTTC
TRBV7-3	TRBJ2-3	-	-	CASSPLITDTQYF	TGTGCCAGCAGCCCGTTGATCACAGATACGCAGTATTTT
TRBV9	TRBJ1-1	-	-	CASSLLTHTEAFF	TGTGCCAGCAGCCTTCTAACGCACACTGAAGCTTTCTTT
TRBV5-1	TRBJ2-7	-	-	CASGPVGGYEQYF	TGCGCCAGCGGCCCGGTCGGGGGTTACGAGCAGTACTTC
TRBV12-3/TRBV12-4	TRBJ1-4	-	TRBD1	CASSGQGGLFF	TGTGCCAGCAGTGGACAGGGAGGACTGTTTTTT
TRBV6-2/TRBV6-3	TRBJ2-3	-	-	CASSYDTQYF	TGTGCCAGCAGTTACGATACGCAGTATTTT
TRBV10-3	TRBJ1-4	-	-	CAISDSGTTNEKLFF	TGTGCCATCAGTGATTCGGGGACAACTAATGAAAAACTGTTTTTT
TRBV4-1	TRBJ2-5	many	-	CASSLTGSQETQYF	TGCGCCAGCAGCCTTACAGGGAGTCAAGAGACCCAGTACTTC
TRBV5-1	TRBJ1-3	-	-	CASSLDGTSYSGNTIYF	TGCGCCAGCAGCTTGGACGGCACTTCCTACTCTGGAAACACCATATATTTT
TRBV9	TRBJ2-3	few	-	CASSVSRLWEGTQYF	TGTGCCAGCAGCGTTTCCAGGCTCTGGGAAGGTACGCAGTATTTT
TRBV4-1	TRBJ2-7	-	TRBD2	CASSPILAGLPYEQYF	TGCGCCAGCAGCCCGATCCTAGCGGGGCTTCCCTACGAGCAGTACTTC
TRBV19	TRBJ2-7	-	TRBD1	CATTPQGRTYEQYF	TGTGCCACCACACCACAGGGGCGGACCTACGAGCAGTACTTC
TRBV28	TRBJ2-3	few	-	CASSLVRGPTDTQYF	TGTGCCAGCAGTTTAGTAAGGGGTCCCACAGATACGCAGTATTTT
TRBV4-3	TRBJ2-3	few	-	CASSPVSSADTQYF	TGCGCCAGCAGCCCAGTCTCGTCAGCAGATACGCAGTATTTT
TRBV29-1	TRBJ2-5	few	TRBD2	CSVAGGGLLTGETQYF	TGCAGCGTCGCGGGGGGCGGGCTCCTAACGGGAGAGACCCAGTACTTC
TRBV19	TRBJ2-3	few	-	CASSIDRRLTQYF	TGTGCCAGTAGTATAGATCGCCGTCTTACCCAGTATTTT
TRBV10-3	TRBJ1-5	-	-	CAISESETLLGQPQHF	TGTGCCATCAGTGAGTCGGAGACCCTACTGGGGCAGCCCCAGCATTTT
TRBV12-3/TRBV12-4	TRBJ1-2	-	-	CASSPENSYGYTF	TGTGCCAGCAGTCCCGAGAACTCCTATGGCTACACCTTC
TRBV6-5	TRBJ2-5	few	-	CASSPTDLLETQYF	TGTGCCAGCAGTCCAACCGATTTATTAGAGACCCAGTACTTC
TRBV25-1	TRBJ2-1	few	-	CASSESRPSGEQFF	TGTGCCAGCAGTGAATCCAGGCCAAGCGGGGAGCAGTTCTTC